This T cell receptor beta chain was identified during a study of T cell changes during pregnancy in multiple sclerosis. The CDR3 sequence is 15 residues long. Looked up from germline, CDR1 is SGHAT and CDR2 is FQNNGV. V shed 5 bases, J shed 8 bases, and the junction held 12 bases outside the gene matches. Assay used: immunoSEQ multiplex PCR; TCRdb lists only in-frame clones, some missing. Altogether some 60,000 clones are present, around 90% being singletons, with the ten largest covering about 7%. The TCR originated in a female donor in good health, enrolled as a control in a pregnancy study. This chain joins TRBV11-2 and TRBJ2-1, with 7 positions matching TRBD2. The sample consisted of peripheral blood, taken in the third trimester of pregnancy. The CDR3 sequence is CASSTAGEVGDEQFF. Written as DNA, the CDR3 is TGTGCCAGCAGCACCGCGGGGGAGGTGGGCGATGAGCAGTTCTTC.